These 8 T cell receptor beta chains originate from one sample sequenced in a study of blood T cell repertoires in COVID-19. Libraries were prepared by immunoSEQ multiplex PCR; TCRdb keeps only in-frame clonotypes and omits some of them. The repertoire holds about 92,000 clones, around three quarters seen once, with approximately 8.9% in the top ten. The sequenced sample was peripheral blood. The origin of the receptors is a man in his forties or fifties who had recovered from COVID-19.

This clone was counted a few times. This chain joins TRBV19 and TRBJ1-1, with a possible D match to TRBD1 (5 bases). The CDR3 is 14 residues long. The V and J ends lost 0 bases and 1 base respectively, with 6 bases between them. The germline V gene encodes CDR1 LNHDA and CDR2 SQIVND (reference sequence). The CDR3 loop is CASSIDRGNTEAFF. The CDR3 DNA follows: TGTGCCAGTAGTATAGATAGGGGGAACACTGAAGCTTTCTTT.

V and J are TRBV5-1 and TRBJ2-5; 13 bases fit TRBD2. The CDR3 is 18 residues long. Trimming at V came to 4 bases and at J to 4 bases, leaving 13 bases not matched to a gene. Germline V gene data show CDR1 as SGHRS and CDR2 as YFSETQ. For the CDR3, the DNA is TGCGCCAGCAGCCCCACCCCGGGACTAGCGGGGTTGAGAGAGACCCAGTACTTC. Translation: CASSPTPGLAGLRETQYF.

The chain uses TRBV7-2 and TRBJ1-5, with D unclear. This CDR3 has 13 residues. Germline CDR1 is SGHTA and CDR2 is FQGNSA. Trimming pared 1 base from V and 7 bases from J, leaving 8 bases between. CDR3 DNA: TGTGCCAGCAGCTTAGACAAGTACCAGCCCCAGCATTTT. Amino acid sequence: CASSLDKYQPQHF.

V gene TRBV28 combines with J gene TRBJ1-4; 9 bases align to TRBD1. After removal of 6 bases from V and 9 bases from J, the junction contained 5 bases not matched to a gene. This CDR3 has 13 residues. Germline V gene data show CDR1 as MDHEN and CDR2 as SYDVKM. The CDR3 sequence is CASRGQGLKKLFF. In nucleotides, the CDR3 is TGTGCCAGCAGGGGACAGGGCCTGAAAAAACTGTTTTTT.

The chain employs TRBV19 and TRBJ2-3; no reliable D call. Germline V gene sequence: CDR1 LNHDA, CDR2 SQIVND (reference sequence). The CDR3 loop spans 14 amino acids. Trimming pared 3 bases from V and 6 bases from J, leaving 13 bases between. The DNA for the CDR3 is TGTGCCAGTAGTATCCCCCTGCAGGCCGATACGCAGTATTTT. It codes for CASSIPLQADTQYF. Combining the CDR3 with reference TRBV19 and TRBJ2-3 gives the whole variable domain DGGITQSPKYLFRKEGQNVTLSCEQNLNHDAMYWYRQDPGQGLRLIYYSQIVNDFQKGDIAEGYSVSREKKESFPLTVTSAQKNPTAFYLCASSIPLQADTQYFGPGTRLTVL.

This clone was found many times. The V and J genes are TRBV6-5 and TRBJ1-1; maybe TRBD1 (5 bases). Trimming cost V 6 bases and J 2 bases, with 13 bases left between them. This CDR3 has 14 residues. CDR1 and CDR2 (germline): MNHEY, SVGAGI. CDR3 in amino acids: CASSRRAPNTEAFF. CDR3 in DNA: TGTGCCAGCAGCCGCAGGGCCCCAAACACTGAAGCTTTCTTT.

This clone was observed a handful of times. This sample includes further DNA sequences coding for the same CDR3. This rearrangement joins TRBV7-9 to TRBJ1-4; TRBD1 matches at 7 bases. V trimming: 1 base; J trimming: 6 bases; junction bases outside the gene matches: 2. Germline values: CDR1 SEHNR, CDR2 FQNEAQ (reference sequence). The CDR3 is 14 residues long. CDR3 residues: CASSLVGTDEKLFF. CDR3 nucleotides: TGTGCCAGCAGCTTAGTTGGGACAGATGAAAAACTGTTTTTT.

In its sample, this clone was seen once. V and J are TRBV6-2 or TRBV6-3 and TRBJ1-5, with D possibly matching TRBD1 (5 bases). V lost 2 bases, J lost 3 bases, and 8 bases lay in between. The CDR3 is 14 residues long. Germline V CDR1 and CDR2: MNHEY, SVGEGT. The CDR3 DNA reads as TGTGCCAGCAGTTACCTAGGGGTCAATCAGCCCCAGCATTTT. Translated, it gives CASSYLGVNQPQHF.